The 20 T cell receptor beta chains listed next were all sequenced from one sample in a study of T cell repertoires in cytomegalovirus infection (dated by TCRdb to about 2019). Reading the label with the study, this specimen's treatment or condition is: in vitro stimulation with specific CMV peptide epitopes to enrich CMV-specific T cells. Their target antigens are unknown. Data came from an Illumina HiSeq 1500. TCRdb reanalyzed the raw reads on its own, using fastp at Q25 for trimming and MiXCR for clone calling, and kept in-frame beta chains. Each entry is one CDR3 protein sequence, shown with its most common DNA and genes. Counted in this sample were about 740,000 distinct CDR3 sequences; around 32% of them appeared once. The ten top clones hold roughly 18% of the sample. The sample was cultured PBMCs, taken from culture after CMV antigen stimulation. The receptors stem from a human donor in good health (CMV status not recorded). Some clones in this sample may be carry-over from other donors' samples.

This clonotype was seen a few times. The J gene is TRBJ2-1, the V gene TRBV7-2; D gene unclear. There are 13 residues in the CDR3. Germline CDR1 is SGHTA and CDR2 is FQGNSA. The V gene lost 5 bases and the J gene lost 7 bases, with 12 bases spanning the gap. The CDR3 is CASSTNSRNEQFF. CDR3 DNA sequence: TGTGCCAGCAGCACAAACTCTCGGAATGAGCAGTTCTTC.

The rearrangement links TRBV28 to TRBJ2-5, with 9 positions matching TRBD2. Germline CDR1 MDHEN, CDR2 SYDVKM. The CDR3 consists of 14 residues. V shed 7 bases, J shed 3 bases, and the junction held 6 bases outside the gene matches. DNA for the CDR3: TGTGCCAGCACCCCGGGACTAGCTGAAGAGACCCAGTACTTC. Translating gives CASTPGLAEETQYF.

This clonotype was recorded at least ten times. This chain links TRBV7-6 with TRBJ1-1; no clear D. This CDR3 has 16 residues. The V end lost 5 bases, the J end lost 4 bases, and 20 bases lay between the germline ends. Germline CDR1 is SGHVS and CDR2 is FNYEAQ. The CDR3, as DNA: TGTGCCAGCAGCCCCACCGGTCCTGCCGGGAGCACTGAAGCTTTCTTT. The encoded protein is CASSPTGPAGSTEAFF.

The V call is TRBV7-6, the J call TRBJ2-1, with 9 bases that match TRBD2. The germline V gene encodes CDR1 SGHVS and CDR2 FNYEAQ. The V and J ends lost 2 bases and 8 bases, in that order; junction bases with no gene match: 7. CDR3 length: 15 amino acids. The CDR3 spells CASSLIAGVSDEQFF. The CDR3 nucleotides are TGTGCCAGCAGCTTAATAGCGGGAGTTTCCGATGAGCAGTTCTTC.

The V call is TRBV24-1, the J call TRBJ2-3, with 8 positions matching TRBD2. The CDR3 runs 24 residues. CDR1 and CDR2 from the germline V gene are KGHDR and SFDVKD. J was trimmed by 0 bases and V by 5 bases; bases with no gene match: 30. CDR3 in DNA: TGTGCCACCAGTGGTATTTCGGGGGGGCACACGGAGAAAACCCCGAGCCGAAGCACAGATACGCAGTATTTT. Translated: CATSGISGGHTEKTPSRSTDTQYF.

In this sample, this clonotype turned up many times. V gene TRBV28 combines with J gene TRBJ2-6, with a tentative D call TRBD2 (7 bases). Between the trimmed V and J ends, which lost 6 bases and 4 bases, there was a span of 16 bases. CDR3 length: 16 residues. Per the germline V gene, CDR1 is MDHEN and CDR2 is SYDVKM. CDR3 DNA: TGTGCCAGCAGGTACAGGGAGGGAACGGGGGCCAACGTCCTGACTTTC. Its translation: CASRYREGTGANVLTF.

The chain uses TRBV2 and TRBJ2-3; D is ambiguous. From germline, CDR1 is SNHLY and CDR2 FYNNEI. The CDR3 is made up of 13 amino acids. With 6 bases removed from V and 4 bases from J, the gap between germline ends came to 11 bases. CDR3 nucleotides: TGTGCCAGCAGCGGCTTTTTCCCAGATACGCAGTATTTT. Protein sequence: CASSGFFPDTQYF.

The rearrangement joins TRBV4-2 to TRBJ2-1; 8 nucleotides line up with TRBD2. Germline CDR1 and CDR2: LGHNA and YNFKEQ. Trimming took 0 bases from V and 6 from J; bases not matched to a gene: 10. This CDR3 region has 17 residues. The CDR3 is CASSQDQGTSWGNEQFF. DNA for the CDR3: TGTGCCAGCAGCCAAGATCAGGGGACTAGTTGGGGCAATGAGCAGTTCTTC.

The chain combines TRBV4-1 with TRBJ2-5; a possible D gene is TRBD1 (6 bases). The V gene's germline CDR1 is MGHRA and CDR2 YSYEKL. The CDR3 is made up of 15 amino acids. Trimming shortened V by 4 bases and J by 0 bases, and 12 bases separated the two germline ends. The CDR3 DNA reads TGCGCCAGCAGCCGGACCGGGACAAACCAAGAGACCCAGTACTTC. It specifies CASSRTGTNQETQYF.

This clonotype has just a few counts. The genes are TRBV6-6 and TRBJ2-1, with 9 positions matching TRBD1. V shed 11 bases and J 8 bases; nucleotides not matched to a gene: 7. The CDR3 spans 12 residues. The germline CDR1 and CDR2 sequences are MNHNY and SVGAGI (reference sequence). CDR3 protein: CAAGTGYDEQFF. CDR3 nucleotide sequence: TGTGCCGCCGGGACAGGGTATGATGAGCAGTTCTTC.

The J gene is TRBJ2-2, the V gene TRBV5-4; D is undetermined. Germline V gene lookup returns CDR1 SGHNT and CDR2 YYREEE (reference sequence). Trimming cost V 0 bases and J 10 bases, with 10 bases left between them. This CDR3 region has 13 residues. The CDR3 here is CASSLGPGTELFF. The CDR3 DNA sequence: TGTGCCAGCAGCTTGGGGCCCGGTACGGAGCTGTTTTTT.

This clonotype was recorded a few times. J is TRBJ1-1 and V is TRBV6-5, with D maybe TRBD1 (5 bases). Trimming took off 10 bases at V and 0 bases at J, with 15 bases between the two ends. Germline loops: CDR1 MNHEY, CDR2 SVGAGI. The CDR3 consists of 14 residues. The CDR3, as DNA: TGTGCCACCAAGACAGAGCCCATGAACACTGAAGCTTTCTTT. Protein sequence: CATKTEPMNTEAFF.

The gene calls are TRBV19 and TRBJ2-2; the D gene is possibly TRBD2 (6 bases). The CDR3 covers 15 residues. V was shortened by 5 bases and J by 3 bases, with 13 bases between the two germline ends. The V gene's germline CDR1 is LNHDA and CDR2 SQIVND (reference sequence). The chain's CDR3 is CASSGLARDTGELFF. The CDR3 DNA is TGTGCCAGTAGTGGGCTAGCGAGAGACACCGGGGAGCTGTTTTTT.

The chain employs TRBV27 and TRBJ1-1; the D gene is possibly TRBD1 (5 bases). The CDR3 spans 19 residues. V lost 5 bases to trimming and J lost 5 bases, with 30 bases between them. Germline V lookup: CDR1 MNHEY, CDR2 SMNVEV (reference sequence). CDR3 coding DNA: TGTGCCAGCAGTCTTCGTTCAATTCGGGGGGGACCCCAAAATACTGAAGCTTTCTTT. Protein: CASSLRSIRGGPQNTEAFF.

Of note for this clonotype: Possible read error: a much larger clone is one base away. The chain combines TRBV7-2 with TRBJ2-5, with 7 nucleotides matching TRBD2. The CDR3 contains 15 residues. CDR1 is SGHTA, CDR2 FQGNSA, per germline. The CDR3 coding sequence is TGTGACAGCAGCATGCCCCAGGGAGGGCAAGAGACCCAGTACTTC. It yields the protein CDSSMPQGGQETQYF.

This clonotype was recorded a few times. This rearrangement joins TRBV11-2 to TRBJ1-2; a possible D gene is TRBD1 (6 bases). The CDR3 length is 11 residues. V lost 5 bases and J lost 7, with 8 bases in between. From germline, CDR1 is SGHAT and CDR2 FQNNGV. The CDR3 sequence is CASSGGSGYTF. The CDR3 DNA sequence: TGTGCCAGCAGCGGGGGCTCTGGCTACACCTTC.

This clonotype occurred a few times. This chain links TRBV15 with TRBJ2-3; no firm D call. The CDR3 contains 15 residues. Germline CDR1 is LNHNV and CDR2 is YYDKDF (reference sequence). V lost 1 base and J lost 2, with 10 bases in between. The CDR3 is CATSRGYGTTDTQYF. In nucleotides, the CDR3 is TGTGCCACCAGCAGAGGCTACGGAACCACAGATACGCAGTATTTT.

This clonotype has a handful of counts. The CDR3 loop reads CASRSSDTQYF. The CDR3 coding sequence is TGTGCCAGCAGGTCTTCAGATACGCAGTATTTT. V is TRBV2 and J is TRBJ2-3; D gene unclear. Germline CDR1 reads SNHLY; CDR2 reads FYNNEI. The V gene lost 6 bases and the J gene lost 4 bases, with 5 bases spanning the gap. This CDR3 is 11 amino acids long.

This clonotype was recorded once. V and J are TRBV7-1 and TRBJ2-5, with D unclear. TRBV7-1 is classed as an ORF, of uncertain function. The CDR3 runs to 10 residues. The V gene lost 5 bases and the J gene lost 6 bases, with 4 bases spanning the gap. CDR3 sequence (DNA): TGTGCCAGCAGCGGGCAGACCCAGTACTTC. Translation: CASSGQTQYF.

There are a few counts of this clonotype. The chain has TRBV10-3 and TRBJ2-7; TRBD1 matches 7 bases. The CDR3 is 13 amino acids. Germline trimming cut 4 bases from V and 6 bases from J; bases unmatched to any gene: 6. Germline CDR1 is ENHRY and CDR2 is SYGVKD. The CDR3, as DNA: TGTGCCATCAGTGGACAGGGTTCTGGCGAGCAGTACTTC. It yields the protein CAISGQGSGEQYF.